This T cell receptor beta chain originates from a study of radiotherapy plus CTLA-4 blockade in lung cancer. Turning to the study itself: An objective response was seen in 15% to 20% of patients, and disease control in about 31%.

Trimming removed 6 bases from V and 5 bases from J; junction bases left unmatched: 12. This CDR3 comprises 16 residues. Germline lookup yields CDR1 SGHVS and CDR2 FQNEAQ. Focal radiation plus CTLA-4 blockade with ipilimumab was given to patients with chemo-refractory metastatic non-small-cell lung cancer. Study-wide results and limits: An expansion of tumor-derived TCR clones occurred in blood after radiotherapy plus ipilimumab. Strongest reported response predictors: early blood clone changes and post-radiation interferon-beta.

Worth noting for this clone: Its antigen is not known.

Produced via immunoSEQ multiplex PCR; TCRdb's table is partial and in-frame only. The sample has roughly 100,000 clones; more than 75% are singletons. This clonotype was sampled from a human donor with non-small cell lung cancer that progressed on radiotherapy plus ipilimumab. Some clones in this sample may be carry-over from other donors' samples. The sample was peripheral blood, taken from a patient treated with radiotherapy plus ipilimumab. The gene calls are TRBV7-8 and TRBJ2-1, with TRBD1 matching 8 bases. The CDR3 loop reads CASSEQGVKTDNEQFF. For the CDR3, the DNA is TGTGCCAGCAGTGAACAGGGGGTGAAAACCGACAATGAGCAGTTCTTC.